This T cell receptor (beta chain) stems from a study of blood T cell repertoires in COVID-19. About the study: COVID-19 samples collected from the United States, Italy and Spain covered acute and convalescent phases. From T cells, B-cell-depleted T cells, or PBMCs came the material, which was cDNA or gDNA.

V was cut by 6 bases and J by 0 bases, with 15 bases left in between. This CDR3 region has 15 residues. Germline CDR1 and CDR2: SNHLY and FYNNEI. Original processing notes: The authors estimated nucleated cell counts from reference gene primer amplification. Measured with immunoSEQ multiplex PCR; TCRdb has only the in-frame clones, and not every one. The V and J calls and clone size come from that table; D and trimming were worked out from the DNA. The sample includes tens of thousands of clones, around 81% of them seen just once. Sequenced input: peripheral blood. The V gene is TRBV2, the J gene TRBJ2-7, with D perhaps matching TRBD2 (6 bases). This TCR derives from a man aged 80 or over with acute or convalescent COVID-19. CDR3 sequence: CASRGLHGGSYEQYF. The CDR3 coding sequence is TGTGCCAGCAGGGGACTCCACGGGGGCTCCTACGAGCAGTACTTC.